The sequence of this T cell receptor (beta chain) was determined in a study of blood T cell repertoires in COVID-19. Germline V gene lookup returns CDR1 MDHEN and CDR2 SYDVKM. This CDR3 region has 12 residues. The ends were cut back, 8 bases at V and 8 bases at J, with 15 bases in the middle. Profiling relied on immunoSEQ multiplex PCR, and the TCRdb table lists in-frame clones only, not all of them. The profile shows around 120,000 clones, around 87% of them singletons. Input material: peripheral blood. This TCR was recovered from a woman in her 70s with acute or convalescent COVID-19. The chain is built from TRBV28 and TRBJ1-2; D may be TRBD1 (5 bases). CDR3 sequence reads: CASSAAGVGYTF. CDR3 nucleotide sequence: TGTGCCAGCTCGGCCGCGGGGGTCGGCTACACCTTC.